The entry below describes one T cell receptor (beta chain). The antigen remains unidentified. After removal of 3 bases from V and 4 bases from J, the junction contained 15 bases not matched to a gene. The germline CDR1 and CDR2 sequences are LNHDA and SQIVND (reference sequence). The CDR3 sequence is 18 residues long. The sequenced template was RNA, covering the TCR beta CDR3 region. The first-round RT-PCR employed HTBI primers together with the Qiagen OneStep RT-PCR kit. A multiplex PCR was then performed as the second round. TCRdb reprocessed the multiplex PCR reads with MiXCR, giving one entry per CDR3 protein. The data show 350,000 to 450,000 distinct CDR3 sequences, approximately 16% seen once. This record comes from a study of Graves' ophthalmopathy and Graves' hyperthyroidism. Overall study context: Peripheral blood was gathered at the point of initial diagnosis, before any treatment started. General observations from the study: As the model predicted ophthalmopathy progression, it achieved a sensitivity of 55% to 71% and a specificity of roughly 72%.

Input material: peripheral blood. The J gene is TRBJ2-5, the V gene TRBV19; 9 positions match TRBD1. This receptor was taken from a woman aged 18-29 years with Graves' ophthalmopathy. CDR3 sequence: CASSITLTGTGRRETQYF. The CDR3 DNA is TGTGCCAGTAGTATCACACTCACCGGGACAGGGCGGCGAGAGACCCAGTACTTC.